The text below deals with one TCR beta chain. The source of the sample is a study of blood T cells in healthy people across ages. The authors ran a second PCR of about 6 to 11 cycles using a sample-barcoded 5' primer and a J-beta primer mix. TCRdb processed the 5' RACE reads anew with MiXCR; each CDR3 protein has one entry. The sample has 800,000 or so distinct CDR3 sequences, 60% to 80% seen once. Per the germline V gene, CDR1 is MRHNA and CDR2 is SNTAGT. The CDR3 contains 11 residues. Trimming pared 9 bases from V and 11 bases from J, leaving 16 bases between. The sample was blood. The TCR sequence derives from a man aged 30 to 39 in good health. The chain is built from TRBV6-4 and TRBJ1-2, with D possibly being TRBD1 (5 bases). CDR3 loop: CARGSRQRYTF. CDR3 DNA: TGTGCCAGAGGTTCCCGACAGCGATACACCTTC.